This TCR beta chain stems from a study of shared T cell receptors in the human thymus. Sequencing was performed with immunoSEQ multiplex PCR; in TCRdb, only in-frame clones are kept and a portion is missing. Of about 660,000 clones listed, 85% to 90% were seen once; the top ten hold about 0.01%. Germline assignment: CDR1 WNHNN and CDR2 SYGVQD (reference sequence). V was clipped by 0 bases and J by 6 bases, with 22 bases between them. This CDR3 is 18 amino acids long. The same data also went into a second study, on human thymus T cells. That study reports: Healthy Finnish infants undergoing corrective surgery for congenital heart defects were the donors. The thymus was resected at corrective cardiac surgery. Thymic as well as blood repertoires seemed to favor certain V and J genes unevenly.

The specimen sequenced was thymocytes. This TCR came from a boy under two years old with a congenital heart defect. This chain uses TRBV10-1 with TRBJ2-3; maybe TRBD2 (5 bases). The DNA for the CDR3 is TGCGCCAGCAGTGAGTCTTTTAGGGAGCGCGATGTGGAGGATACGCAGTATTTT. Translated: CASSESFRERDVEDTQYF.